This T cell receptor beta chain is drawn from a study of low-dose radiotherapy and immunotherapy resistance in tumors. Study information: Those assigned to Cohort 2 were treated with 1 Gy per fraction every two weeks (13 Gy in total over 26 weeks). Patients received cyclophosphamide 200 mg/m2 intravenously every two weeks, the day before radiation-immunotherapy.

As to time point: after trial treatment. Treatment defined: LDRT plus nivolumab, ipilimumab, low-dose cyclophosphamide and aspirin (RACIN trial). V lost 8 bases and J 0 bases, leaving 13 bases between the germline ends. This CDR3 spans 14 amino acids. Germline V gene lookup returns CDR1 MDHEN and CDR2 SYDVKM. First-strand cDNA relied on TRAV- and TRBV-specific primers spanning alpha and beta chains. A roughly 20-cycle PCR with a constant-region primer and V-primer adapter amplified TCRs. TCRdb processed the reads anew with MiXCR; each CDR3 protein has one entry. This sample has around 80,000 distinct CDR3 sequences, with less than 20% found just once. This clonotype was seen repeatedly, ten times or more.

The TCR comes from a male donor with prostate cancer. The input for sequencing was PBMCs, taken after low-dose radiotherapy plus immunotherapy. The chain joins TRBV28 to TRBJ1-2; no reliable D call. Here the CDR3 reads CASYETATNYGYTF. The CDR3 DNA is TGTGCCAGCTACGAGACGGCGACTAACTATGGCTACACCTTC.